This T cell receptor (beta chain) was identified during a study of blood T cell repertoires in COVID-19. On the study more broadly: Samples representing acute and convalescent COVID-19 were sourced from the United States, Italy and Spain. The analysed material was cDNA or gDNA that came from T cells, B-cell-depleted T cells, or PBMCs.

From germline, CDR1 is LGHDT and CDR2 YNNKEL (reference sequence). The CDR3 contains 16 residues. The ends were cut back, 2 bases at V and 0 bases at J, with 11 bases in the middle. Authors' data handling: Estimation of nucleated cell counts was performed using reference gene primer amplification. The assay was immunoSEQ multiplex PCR, and TCRdb's table has in-frame clones only and misses some. V and J calls and clone size are copied from that table; D and trimming were computed from the DNA. The sample has fewer than 400,000 clones, more than 85% seen once; the top ten hold around 2.9%. The chain uses TRBV3-1 (or the pseudogene TRBV3-2) and TRBJ1-5, with a tentative D call TRBD1 (6 bases). Sequencing was done on a sample of peripheral blood. The source of this sequence is a human donor in a cohort sampled during active COVID-19. DNA of the CDR3: TGTGCCAGCAGCCAAAACAGCAGGGGTAGCAATCAGCCCCAGCATTTT. It yields the protein CASSQNSRGSNQPQHF.